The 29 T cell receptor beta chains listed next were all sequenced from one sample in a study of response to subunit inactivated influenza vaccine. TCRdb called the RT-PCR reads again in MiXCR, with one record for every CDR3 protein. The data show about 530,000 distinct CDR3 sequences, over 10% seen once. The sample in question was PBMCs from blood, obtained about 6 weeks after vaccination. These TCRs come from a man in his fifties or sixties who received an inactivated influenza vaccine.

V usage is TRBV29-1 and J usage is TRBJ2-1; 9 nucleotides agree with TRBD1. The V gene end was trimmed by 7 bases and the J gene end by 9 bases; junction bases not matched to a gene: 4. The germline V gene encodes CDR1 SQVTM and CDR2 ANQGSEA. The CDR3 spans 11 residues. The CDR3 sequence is CSAEQGAEQFF. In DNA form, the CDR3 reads TGCAGCGCAGAACAGGGGGCTGAGCAGTTCTTC.

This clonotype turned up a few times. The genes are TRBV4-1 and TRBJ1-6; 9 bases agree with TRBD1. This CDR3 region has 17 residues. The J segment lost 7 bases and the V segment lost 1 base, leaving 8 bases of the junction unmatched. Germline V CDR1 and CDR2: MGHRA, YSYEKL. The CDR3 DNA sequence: TGCGCCAGCAGCCAAGCAGTGGGGACAGGGCCAAATTCACCCCTCCACTTT. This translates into CASSQAVGTGPNSPLHF.

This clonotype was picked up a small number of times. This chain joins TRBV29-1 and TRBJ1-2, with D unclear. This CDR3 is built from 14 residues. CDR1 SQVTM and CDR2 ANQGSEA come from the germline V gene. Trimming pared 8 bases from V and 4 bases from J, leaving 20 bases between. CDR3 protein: CSLPQEPSSYGYTF. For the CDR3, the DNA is TGCAGCCTTCCGCAAGAGCCCTCTAGCTATGGCTACACCTTC.

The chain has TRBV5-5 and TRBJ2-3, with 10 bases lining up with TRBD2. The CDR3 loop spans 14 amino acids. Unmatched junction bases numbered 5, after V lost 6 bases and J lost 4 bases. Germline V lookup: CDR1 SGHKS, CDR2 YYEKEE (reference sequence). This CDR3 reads CASIPGLAPDTQYF. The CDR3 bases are TGTGCCAGCATCCCGGGACTAGCGCCAGATACGCAGTATTTT.

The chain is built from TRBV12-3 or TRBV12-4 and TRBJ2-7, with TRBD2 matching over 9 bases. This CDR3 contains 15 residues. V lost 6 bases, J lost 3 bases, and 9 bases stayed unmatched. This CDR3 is CASRKGGGGVYEQYF. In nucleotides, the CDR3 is TGTGCCAGCAGAAAAGGGGGCGGGGGGGTCTACGAGCAGTACTTC.

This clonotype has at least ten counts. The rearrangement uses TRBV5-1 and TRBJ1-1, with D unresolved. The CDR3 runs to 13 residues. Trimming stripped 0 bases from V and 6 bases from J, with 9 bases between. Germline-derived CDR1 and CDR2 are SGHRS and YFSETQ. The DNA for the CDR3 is TGCGCCAGCAGCTTGGTGTCTGGGGCTGAAGCTTTCTTT. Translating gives CASSLVSGAEAFF.

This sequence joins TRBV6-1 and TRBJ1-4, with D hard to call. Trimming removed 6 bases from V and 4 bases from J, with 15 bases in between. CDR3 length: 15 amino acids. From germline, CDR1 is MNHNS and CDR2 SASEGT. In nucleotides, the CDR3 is TGTGCCAGCAGACCCCCGAGTTCGGGTAATGAAAAACTGTTTTTT. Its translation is CASRPPSSGNEKLFF.

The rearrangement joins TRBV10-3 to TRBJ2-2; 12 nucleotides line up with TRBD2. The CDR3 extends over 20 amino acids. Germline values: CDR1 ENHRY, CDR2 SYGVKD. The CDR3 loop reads CVSSEGTGLAGTSNTGELFF. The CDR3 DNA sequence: TGTGTCAGCAGTGAGGGGACCGGACTAGCGGGGACCTCGAACACCGGGGAGCTGTTTTTT.

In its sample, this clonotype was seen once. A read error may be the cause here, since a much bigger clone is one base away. The CDR3 DNA follows: TGCTGTGCTAGGGGACTAGCGGGGCTCCACAATGAGCAGTTCTTC. It translates to CCARGLAGLHNEQFF. This chain links TRBV20-1 with TRBJ2-1; 13 nucleotides match TRBD2. The germline V gene has CDR1 DFQATT and CDR2 SNEGSKA (reference sequence). The CDR3 runs 15 residues.

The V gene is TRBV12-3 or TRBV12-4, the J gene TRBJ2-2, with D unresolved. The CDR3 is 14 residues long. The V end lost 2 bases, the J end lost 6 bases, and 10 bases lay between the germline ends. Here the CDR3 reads CASSLFLPPGELFF. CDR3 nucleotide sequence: TGTGCCAGCAGTTTATTCTTGCCACCCGGGGAGCTGTTTTTT.

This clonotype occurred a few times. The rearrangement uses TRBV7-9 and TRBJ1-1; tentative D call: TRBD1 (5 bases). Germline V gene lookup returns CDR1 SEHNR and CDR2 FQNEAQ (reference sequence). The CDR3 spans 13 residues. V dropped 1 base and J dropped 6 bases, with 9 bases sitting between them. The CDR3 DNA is TGTGCCAGCAGCTTAGGAGGGGCCCCTGAAGCTTTCTTT. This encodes CASSLGGAPEAFF.

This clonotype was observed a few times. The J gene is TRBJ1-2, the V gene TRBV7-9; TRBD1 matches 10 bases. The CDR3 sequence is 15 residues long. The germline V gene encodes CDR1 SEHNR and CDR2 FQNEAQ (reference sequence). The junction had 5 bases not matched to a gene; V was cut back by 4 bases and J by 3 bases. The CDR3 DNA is TGTGCCAGCAGCTCCGGGACAGGGGTCTACTATGGCTACACCTTC. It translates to CASSSGTGVYYGYTF.

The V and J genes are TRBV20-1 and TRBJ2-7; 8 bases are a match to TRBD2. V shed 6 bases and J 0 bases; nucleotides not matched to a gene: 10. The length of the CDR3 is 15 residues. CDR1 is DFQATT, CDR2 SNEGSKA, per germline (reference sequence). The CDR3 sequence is CSASPRTSISYEQYF. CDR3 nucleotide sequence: TGCAGTGCCAGTCCTCGGACTAGCATCTCCTACGAGCAGTACTTC.

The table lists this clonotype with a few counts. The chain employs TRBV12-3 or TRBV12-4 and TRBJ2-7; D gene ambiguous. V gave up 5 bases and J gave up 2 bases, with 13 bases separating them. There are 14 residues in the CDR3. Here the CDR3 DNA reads TGTGCCAGCAGTCGTGGTGGCAGAGCCTACGAGCAGTACTTC. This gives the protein CASSRGGRAYEQYF.

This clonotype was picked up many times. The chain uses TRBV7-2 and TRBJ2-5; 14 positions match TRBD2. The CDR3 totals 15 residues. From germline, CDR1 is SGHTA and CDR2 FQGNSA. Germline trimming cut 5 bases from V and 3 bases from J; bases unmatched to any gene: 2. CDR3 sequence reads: CASSKGLAGEETQYF. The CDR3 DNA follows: TGTGCCAGCAGCAAGGGACTAGCGGGGGAAGAGACCCAGTACTTC.

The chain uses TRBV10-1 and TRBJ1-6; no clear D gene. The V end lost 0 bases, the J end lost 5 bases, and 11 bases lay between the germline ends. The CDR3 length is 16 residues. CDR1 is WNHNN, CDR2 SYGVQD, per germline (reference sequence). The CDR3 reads CASSESKLGDNSPLHF. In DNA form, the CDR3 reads TGCGCCAGCAGTGAGTCGAAACTAGGAGATAATTCACCCCTCCACTTT.

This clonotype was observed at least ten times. The CDR3 bases are TGTGCCAGCAGCTTGAATGCGGCCCGAAACACCGGGGAGCTGTTTTTT. This encodes CASSLNAARNTGELFF. The rearrangement uses TRBV7-2 and TRBJ2-2; D remains unclear. The germline V and J ends were trimmed by 3 bases and 2 bases, with 13 bases remaining between them. The CDR3 consists of 16 residues. CDR1 and CDR2 from the germline V gene are SGHTA and FQGNSA. Variable domain in full (rest from reference TRBV7-2 and TRBJ2-2): GAGVSQSPSNKVTEKGKDVELRCDPISGHTALYWYRQSLGQGLEFLIYFQGNSAPDKSGLPSDRFSAERTGGSVSTLTIQRTQQEDSAVYLCASSLNAARNTGELFFGEGSRLTVL.

Written as DNA, the CDR3 is TGTGCCAGCAGATTTGTCCAGGGGGCGCAGGCAGATACGCAGTATTTT. Its protein is CASRFVQGAQADTQYF. The chain links TRBV6-1 to TRBJ2-3; 8 nucleotides match TRBD1. The J segment lost 4 bases and the V segment lost 6 bases, leaving 12 bases of the junction unmatched. The V gene's germline CDR1 is MNHNS and CDR2 SASEGT. The CDR3 is made up of 16 amino acids.

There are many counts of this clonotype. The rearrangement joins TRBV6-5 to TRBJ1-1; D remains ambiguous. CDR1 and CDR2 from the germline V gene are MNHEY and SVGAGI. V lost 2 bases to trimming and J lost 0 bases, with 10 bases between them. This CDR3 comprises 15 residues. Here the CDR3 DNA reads TGTGCCAGCAGTTACGATCCCAGGCTGAACACTGAAGCTTTCTTT. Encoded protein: CASSYDPRLNTEAFF.

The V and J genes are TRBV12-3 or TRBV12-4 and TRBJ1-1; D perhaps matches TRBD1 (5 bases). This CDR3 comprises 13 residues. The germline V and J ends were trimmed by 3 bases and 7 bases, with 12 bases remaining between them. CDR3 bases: TGTGCCAGCAGTTTGCGGGGGACCGGTGAAGCTTTCTTT. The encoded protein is CASSLRGTGEAFF.

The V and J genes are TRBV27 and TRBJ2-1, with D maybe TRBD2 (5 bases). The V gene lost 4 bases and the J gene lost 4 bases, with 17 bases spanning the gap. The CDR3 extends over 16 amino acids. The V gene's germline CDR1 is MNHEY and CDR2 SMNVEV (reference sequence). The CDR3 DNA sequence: TGTGCCAGCAGTTCACGGGCCATGCGCGGGTACAATGAGCAGTTCTTC. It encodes CASSSRAMRGYNEQFF.

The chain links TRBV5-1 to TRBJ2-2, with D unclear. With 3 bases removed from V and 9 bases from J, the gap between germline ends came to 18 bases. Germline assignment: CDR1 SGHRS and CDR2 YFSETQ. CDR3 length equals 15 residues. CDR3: CASSWTLGQRRELFF. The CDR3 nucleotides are TGCGCCAGCAGCTGGACCCTAGGGCAACGCCGGGAGCTGTTTTTT.

The CDR3 region has the DNA TGTGCCAGCAGTGCCCTGACAGGGGGAAACCAAGAGACCCAGTACTTC. It codes for CASSALTGGNQETQYF. This chain connects TRBV25-1 to TRBJ2-5; 9 bases map to TRBD1. From germline, CDR1 is MGHDK and CDR2 SYGVNS. This CDR3 has 16 residues. V dropped 4 bases and J dropped 0; count of bases not matched to a gene: 6.

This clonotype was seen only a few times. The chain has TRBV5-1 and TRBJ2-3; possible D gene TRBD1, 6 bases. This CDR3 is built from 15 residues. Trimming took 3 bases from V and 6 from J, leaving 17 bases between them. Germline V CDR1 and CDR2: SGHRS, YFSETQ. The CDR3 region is CASSYTDRLTDTQYF. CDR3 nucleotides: TGCGCCAGCAGCTACACCGACAGGCTCACGGATACGCAGTATTTT.

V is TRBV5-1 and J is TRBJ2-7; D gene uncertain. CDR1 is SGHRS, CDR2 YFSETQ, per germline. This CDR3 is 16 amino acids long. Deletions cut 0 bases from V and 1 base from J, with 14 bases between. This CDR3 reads CASSLAETPLSYEQYF. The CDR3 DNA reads TGCGCCAGCAGCTTGGCCGAGACCCCCCTGTCCTACGAGCAGTACTTC.

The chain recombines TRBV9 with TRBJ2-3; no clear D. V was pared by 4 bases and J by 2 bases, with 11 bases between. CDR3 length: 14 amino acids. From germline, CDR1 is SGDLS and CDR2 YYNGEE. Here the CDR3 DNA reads TGTGCCAGCAGCCAGATAGACTCCACAGATACGCAGTATTTT. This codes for CASSQIDSTDTQYF.

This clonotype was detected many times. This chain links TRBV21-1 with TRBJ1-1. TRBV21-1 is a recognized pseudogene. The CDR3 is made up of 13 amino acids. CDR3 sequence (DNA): TGTGCCAGCAGCAAATTTGGGAACACTGAAGCTTTCTTT. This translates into CASSKFGNTEAFF.

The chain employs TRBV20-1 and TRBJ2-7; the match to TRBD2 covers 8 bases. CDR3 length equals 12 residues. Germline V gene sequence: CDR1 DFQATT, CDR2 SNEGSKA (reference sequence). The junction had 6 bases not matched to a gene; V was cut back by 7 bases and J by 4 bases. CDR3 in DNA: TGCAGTGGAAGCGGGAGCATATACGAGCAGTACTTC. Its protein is CSGSGSIYEQYF.

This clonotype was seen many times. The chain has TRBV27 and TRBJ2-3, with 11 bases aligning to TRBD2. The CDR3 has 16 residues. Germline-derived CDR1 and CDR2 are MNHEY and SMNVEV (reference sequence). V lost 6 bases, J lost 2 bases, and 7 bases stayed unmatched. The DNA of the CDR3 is TGTGCCAGCAGCTCACTAGCGGGAGCTCACACAGATACGCAGTATTTT. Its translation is CASSSLAGAHTDTQYF.